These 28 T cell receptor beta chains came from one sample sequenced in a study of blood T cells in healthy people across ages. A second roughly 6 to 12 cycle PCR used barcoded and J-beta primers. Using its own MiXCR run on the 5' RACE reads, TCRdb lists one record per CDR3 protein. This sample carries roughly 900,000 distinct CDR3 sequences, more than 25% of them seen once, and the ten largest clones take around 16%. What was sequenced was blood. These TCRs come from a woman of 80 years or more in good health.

Here the CDR3 DNA reads TGTGCCAGCAGTTACCTTCCGGGGGGCACTGAAGCTTTCTTT. As protein: CASSYLPGGTEAFF. The chain has TRBV6-5 and TRBJ1-1; the D gene is possibly TRBD1 (5 bases). The length of the CDR3 is 14 residues. Germline CDR1 reads MNHEY; CDR2 reads SVGAGI. Between the trimmed V and J ends, which lost 2 bases and 4 bases, there was a span of 11 bases.

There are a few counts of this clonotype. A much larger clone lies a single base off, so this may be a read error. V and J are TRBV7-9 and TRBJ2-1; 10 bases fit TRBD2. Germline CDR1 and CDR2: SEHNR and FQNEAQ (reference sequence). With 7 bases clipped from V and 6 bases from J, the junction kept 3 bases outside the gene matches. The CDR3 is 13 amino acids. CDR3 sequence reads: CASNSSGGNEQFF. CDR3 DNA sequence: TGTGCCAGCAACTCTAGCGGGGGCAATGAGCAGTTCTTC.

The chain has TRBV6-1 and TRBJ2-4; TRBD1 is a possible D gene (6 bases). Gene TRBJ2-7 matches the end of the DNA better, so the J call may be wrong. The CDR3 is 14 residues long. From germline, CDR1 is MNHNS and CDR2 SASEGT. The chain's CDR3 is CASNSQSRGYEQYF. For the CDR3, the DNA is TGTGCCAGCAATTCCCAGTCCAGGGGATACGAGCAGTACTTC.

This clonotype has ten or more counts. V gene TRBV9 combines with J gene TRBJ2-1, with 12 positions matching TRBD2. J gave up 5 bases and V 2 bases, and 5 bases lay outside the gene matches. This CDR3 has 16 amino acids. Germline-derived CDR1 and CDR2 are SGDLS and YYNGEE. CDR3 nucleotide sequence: TGTGCCAGCAGCGTGACTAGCGGGGGTGGCAACAATGAGCAGTTCTTC. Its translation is CASSVTSGGGNNEQFF.

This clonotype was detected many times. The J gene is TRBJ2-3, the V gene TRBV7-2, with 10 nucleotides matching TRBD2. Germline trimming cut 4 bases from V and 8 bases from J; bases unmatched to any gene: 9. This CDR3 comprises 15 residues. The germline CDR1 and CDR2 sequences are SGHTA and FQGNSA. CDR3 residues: CASSSPGLAAPTQYF. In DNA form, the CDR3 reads TGTGCCAGCAGCTCCCCCGGACTAGCGGCGCCTACGCAGTATTTT.

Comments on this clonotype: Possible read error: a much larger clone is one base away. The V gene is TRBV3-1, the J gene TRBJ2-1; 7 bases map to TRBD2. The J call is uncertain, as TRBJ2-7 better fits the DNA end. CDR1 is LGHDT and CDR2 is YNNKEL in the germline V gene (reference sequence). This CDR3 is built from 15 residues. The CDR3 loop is CASSQAGVHYNEQYF. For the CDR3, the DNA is TGTGCCAGCAGCCAGGCGGGGGTTCACTACAATGAGCAGTACTTC.

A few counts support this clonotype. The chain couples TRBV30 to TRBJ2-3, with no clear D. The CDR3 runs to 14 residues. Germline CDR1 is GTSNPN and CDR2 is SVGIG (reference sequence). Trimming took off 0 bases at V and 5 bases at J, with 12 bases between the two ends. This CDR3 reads CAWSVKGIEDTQYF. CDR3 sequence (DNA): TGTGCCTGGAGTGTAAAGGGCATTGAAGATACGCAGTATTTT. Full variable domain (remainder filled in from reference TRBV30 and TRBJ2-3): SQTIHQWPATLVQPVGSPLSLECTVEGTSNPNLYWYRQAAGRGLQLLFYSVGIGQISSEVPQNLSASRPQDRQFILSSKKLLLSDSGFYLCAWSVKGIEDTQYFGPGTRLTVL.

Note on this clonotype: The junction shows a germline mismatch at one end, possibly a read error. CDR3 nucleotide sequence: TGTGCCAGCAGTAGGGGGTCTAATTCACCCCTCCACTTT. The encoded protein is CASSRGSNSPLHF. The chain combines TRBV10-3 with TRBJ1-6; perhaps TRBD1 as D (6 bases). CDR3 length: 13 residues. CDR1 is ENHRY, CDR2 SYGVKD, per germline.

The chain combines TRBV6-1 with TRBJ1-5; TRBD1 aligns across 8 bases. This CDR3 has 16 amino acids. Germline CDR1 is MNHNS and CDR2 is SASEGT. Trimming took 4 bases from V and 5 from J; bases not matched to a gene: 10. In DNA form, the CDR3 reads TGTGCCAGCAGTGCCCTCGACAGGGGCGCGTATCAGCCCCAGCATTTT. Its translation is CASSALDRGAYQPQHF.

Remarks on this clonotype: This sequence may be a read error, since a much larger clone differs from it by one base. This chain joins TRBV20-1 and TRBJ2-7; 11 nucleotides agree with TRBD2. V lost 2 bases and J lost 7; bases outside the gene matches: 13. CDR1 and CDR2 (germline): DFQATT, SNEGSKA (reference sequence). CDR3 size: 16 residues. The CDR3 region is CSARLTTSGVYNEQYF. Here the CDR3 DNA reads TGCAGTGCTAGATTGACGACTAGCGGGGTGTACAATGAGCAGTACTTC.

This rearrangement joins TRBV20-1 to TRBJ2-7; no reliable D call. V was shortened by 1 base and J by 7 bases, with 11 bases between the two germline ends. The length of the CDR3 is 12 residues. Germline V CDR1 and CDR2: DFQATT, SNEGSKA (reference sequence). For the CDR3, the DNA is TGCAGTGCTAGAGCGGCCTACAATGAGCAGTACTTC. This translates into CSARAAYNEQYF.

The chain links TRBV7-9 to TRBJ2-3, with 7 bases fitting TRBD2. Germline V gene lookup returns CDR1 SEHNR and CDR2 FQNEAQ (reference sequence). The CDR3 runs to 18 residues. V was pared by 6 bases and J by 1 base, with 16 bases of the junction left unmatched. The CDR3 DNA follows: TGTGCCAGCAGATTGGGGAAGGCTCCGGGGGGAGGCACAGATACGCAGTATTTT. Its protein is CASRLGKAPGGGTDTQYF.

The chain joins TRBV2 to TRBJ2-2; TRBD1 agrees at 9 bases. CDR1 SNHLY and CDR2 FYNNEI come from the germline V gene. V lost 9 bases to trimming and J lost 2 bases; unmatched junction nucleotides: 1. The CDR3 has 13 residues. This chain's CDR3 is CARGQGNTGELFF. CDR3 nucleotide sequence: TGTGCCAGGGGACAGGGCAACACCGGGGAGCTGTTTTTT.

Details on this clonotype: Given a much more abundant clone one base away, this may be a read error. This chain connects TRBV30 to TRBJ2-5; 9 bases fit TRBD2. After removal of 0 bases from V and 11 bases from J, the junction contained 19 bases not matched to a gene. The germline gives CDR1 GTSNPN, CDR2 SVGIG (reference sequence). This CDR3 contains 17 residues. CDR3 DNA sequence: TGTGCCTGGAGTGTGAGCCTGACTGCGGGGGGGTCCAATGAGCAGTACTTC. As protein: CAWSVSLTAGGSNEQYF.

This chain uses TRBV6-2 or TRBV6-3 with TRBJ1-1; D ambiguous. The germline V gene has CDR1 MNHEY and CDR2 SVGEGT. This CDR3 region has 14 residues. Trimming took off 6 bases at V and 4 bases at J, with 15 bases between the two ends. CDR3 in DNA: TGTGCCAGCAGAGCGCTCCTCAAAGTCACTGAAGCTTTCTTT. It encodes CASRALLKVTEAFF.

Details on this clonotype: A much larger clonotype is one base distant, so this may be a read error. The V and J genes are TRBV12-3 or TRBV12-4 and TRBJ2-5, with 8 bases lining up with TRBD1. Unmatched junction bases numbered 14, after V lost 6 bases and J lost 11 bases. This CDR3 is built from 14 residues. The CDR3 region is CASSRNLDRGEQYF. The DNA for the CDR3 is TGTGCCAGCAGCCGCAATCTCGACAGGGGTGAGCAGTACTTC.

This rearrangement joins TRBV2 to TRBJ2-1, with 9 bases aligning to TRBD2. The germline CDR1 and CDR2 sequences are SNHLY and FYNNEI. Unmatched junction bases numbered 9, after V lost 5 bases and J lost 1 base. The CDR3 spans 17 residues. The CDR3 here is CASSKDSGSGSYNEQFF. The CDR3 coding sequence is TGTGCCAGCAGTAAGGATAGCGGGAGTGGGTCCTACAATGAGCAGTTCTTC.

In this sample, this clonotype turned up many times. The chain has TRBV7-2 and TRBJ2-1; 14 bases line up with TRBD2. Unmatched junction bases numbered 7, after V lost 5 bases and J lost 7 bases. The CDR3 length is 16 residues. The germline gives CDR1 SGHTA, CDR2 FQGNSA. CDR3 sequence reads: CASSPVWTSGGNEQFF. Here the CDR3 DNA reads TGTGCCAGCAGCCCCGTCTGGACTAGCGGGGGGAATGAGCAGTTCTTC.

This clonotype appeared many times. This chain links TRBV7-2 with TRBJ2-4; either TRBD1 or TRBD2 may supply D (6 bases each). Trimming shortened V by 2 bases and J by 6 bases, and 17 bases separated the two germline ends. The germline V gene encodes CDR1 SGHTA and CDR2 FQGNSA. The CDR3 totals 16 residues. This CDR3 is CASSLTGGGAGNIQYF. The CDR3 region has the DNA TGTGCCAGCAGCTTAACAGGAGGGGGAGCGGGAAACATTCAGTACTTC.

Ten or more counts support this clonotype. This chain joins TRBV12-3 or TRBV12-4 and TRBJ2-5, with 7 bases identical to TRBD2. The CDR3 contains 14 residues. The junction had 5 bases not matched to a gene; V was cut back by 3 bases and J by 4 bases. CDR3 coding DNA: TGTGCCAGCAGTTTTAGGGGAGGGTCAGAGACCCAGTACTTC. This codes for CASSFRGGSETQYF.

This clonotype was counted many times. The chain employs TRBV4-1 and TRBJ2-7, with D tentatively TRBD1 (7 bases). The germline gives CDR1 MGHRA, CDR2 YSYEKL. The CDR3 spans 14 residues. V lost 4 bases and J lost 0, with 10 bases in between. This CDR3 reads CASSRGTVSYEQYF. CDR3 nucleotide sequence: TGCGCCAGCAGCCGCGGGACAGTCTCCTACGAGCAGTACTTC.

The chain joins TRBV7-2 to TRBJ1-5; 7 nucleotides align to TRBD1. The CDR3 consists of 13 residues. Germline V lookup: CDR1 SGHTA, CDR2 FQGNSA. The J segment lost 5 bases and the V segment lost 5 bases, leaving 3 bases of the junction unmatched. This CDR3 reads CASSARGDQPQHF. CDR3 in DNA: TGTGCCAGCAGCGCCAGGGGGGATCAGCCCCAGCATTTT.

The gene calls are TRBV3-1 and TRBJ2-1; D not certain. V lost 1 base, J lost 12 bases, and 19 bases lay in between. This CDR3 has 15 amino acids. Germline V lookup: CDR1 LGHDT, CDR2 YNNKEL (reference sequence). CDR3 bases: TGTGCCAGCAGCCAAGGGTCCAGCGCCCACAGAGGGCAGTTCTTC. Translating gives CASSQGSSAHRGQFF.

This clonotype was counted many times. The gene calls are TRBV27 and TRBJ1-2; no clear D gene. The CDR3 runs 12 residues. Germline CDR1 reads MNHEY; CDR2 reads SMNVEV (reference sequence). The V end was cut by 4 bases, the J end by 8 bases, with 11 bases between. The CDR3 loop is CASSSPPGGYTF. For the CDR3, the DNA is TGTGCCAGCAGTTCTCCGCCCGGGGGCTACACCTTC.

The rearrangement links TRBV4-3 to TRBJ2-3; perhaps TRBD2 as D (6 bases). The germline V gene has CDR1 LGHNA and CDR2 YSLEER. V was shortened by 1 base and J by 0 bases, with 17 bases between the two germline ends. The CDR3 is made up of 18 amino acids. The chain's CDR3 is CASSQAGGADFSTDTQYF. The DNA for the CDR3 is TGCGCCAGCAGCCAAGCCGGGGGAGCGGACTTTAGCACAGATACGCAGTATTTT.

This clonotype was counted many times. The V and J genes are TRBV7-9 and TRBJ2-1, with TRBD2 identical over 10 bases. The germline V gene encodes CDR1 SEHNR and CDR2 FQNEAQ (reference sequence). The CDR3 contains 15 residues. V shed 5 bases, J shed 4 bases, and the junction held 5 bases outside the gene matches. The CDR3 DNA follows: TGTGCCAGCAGCCCTAGCGGGGGCGAGTACAATGAGCAGTTCTTC. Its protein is CASSPSGGEYNEQFF. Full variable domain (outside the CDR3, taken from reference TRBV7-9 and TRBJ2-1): DTGVSQNPRHKITKRGQNVTFRCDPISEHNRLYWYRQTLGQGPEFLTYFQNEAQLEKSRLLSDRFSAERPKGSFSTLEIQRTEQGDSAMYLCASSPSGGEYNEQFFGPGTRLTVL.

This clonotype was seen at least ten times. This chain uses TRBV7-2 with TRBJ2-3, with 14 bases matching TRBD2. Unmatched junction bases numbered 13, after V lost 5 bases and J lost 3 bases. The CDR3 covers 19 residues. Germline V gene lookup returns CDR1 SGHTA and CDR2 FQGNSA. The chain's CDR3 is CASSLRLAGGPRKTDTQYF. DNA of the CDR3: TGTGCCAGCAGCCTCAGACTAGCGGGGGGGCCAAGGAAAACAGATACGCAGTATTTT.

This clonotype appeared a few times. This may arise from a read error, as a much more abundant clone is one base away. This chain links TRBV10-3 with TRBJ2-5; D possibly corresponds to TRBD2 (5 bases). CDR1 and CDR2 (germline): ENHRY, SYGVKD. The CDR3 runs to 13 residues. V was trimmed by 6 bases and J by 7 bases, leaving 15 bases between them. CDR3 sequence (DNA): TGTGCCATCAGGGAAGGGCCACGGGGGACCCAGTACTTC. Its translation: CAIREGPRGTQYF.